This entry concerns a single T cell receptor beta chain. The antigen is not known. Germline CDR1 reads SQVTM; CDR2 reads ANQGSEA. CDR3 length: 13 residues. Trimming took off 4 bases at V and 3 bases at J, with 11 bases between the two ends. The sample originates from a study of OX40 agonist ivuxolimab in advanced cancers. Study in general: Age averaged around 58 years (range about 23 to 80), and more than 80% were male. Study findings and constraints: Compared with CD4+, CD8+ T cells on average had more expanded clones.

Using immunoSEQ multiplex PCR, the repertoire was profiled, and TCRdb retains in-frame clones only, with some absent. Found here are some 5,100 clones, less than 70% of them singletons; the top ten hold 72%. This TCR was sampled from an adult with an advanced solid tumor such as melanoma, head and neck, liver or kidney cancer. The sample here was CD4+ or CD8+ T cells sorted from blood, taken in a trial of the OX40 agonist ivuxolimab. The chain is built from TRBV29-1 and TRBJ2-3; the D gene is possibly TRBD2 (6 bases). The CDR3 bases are TGCAGCGTTGCTCCCGGGGGAACAGATACGCAGTATTTT. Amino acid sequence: CSVAPGGTDTQYF.